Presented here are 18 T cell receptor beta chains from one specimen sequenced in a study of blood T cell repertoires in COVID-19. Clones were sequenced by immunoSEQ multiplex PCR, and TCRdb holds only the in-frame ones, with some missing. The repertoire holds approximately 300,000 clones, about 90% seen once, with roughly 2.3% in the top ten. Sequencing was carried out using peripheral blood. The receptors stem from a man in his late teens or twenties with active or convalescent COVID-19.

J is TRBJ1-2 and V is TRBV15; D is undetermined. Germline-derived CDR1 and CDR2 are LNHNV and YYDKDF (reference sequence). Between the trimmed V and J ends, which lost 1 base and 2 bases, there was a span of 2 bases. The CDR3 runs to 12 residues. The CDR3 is CATSRANYGYTF. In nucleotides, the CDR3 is TGTGCCACCAGCAGAGCGAACTATGGCTACACCTTC.

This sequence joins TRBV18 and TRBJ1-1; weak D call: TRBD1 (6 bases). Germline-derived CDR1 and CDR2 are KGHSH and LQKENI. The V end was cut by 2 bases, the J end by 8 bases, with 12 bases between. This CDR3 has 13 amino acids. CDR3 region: CASSPGIQGEAFF. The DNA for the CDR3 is TGTGCCAGCTCACCAGGTATACAGGGAGAAGCTTTCTTT. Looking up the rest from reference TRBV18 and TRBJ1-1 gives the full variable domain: NAGVMQNPRHLVRRRGQEARLRCSPMKGHSHVYWYRQLPEEGLKFMVYLQKENIIDESGMPKERFSAEFPKEGPSILRIQQVVRGDSAAYFCASSPGIQGEAFFGQGTRLTVV.

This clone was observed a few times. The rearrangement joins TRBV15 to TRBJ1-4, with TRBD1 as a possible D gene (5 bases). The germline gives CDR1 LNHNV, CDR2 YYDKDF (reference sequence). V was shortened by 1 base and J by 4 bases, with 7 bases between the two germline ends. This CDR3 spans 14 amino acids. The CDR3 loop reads CATSRGQLNEKLFF. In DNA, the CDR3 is TGTGCCACCAGCAGAGGACAGCTTAATGAAAAACTGTTTTTT.

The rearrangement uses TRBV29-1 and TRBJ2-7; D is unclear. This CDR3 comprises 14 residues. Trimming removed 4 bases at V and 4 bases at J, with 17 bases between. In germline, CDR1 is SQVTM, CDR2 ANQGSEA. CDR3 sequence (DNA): TGCAGCGTTGGACCGGGTCCTATCGCGTACGAGCAGTACTTC. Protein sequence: CSVGPGPIAYEQYF.

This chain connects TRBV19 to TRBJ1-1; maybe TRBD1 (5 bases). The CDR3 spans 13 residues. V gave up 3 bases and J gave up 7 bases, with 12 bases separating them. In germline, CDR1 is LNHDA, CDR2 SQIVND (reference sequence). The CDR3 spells CASSINRGDEAFF. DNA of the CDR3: TGTGCCAGTAGTATCAATAGGGGCGATGAAGCTTTCTTT.

The CDR3 sequence: CASSTGTSGSGRELFF. CDR3 bases: TGTGCCAGCAGTACCGGGACTAGCGGGAGTGGGAGGGAGCTGTTTTTT. The V call is TRBV6-6, the J call TRBJ2-2; 14 positions match TRBD2. Germline trimming cut 5 bases from V and 9 bases from J; bases unmatched to any gene: 8. The CDR3 runs to 16 residues. Looked up from germline, CDR1 is MNHNY and CDR2 is SVGAGI (reference sequence).

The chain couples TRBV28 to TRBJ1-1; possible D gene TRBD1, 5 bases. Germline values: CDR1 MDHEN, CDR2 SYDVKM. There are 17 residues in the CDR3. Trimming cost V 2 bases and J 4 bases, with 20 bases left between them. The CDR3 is CASSLPIGGGRATEAFF. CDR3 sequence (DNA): TGTGCCAGCAGTTTACCCATTGGGGGGGGTAGGGCCACTGAAGCTTTCTTT.

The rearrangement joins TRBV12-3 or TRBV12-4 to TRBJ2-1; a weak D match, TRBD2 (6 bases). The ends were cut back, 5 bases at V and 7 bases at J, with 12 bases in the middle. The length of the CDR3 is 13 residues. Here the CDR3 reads CASSRASENEQFF. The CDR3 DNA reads TGTGCCAGCAGTCGGGCTAGCGAGAATGAGCAGTTCTTC.

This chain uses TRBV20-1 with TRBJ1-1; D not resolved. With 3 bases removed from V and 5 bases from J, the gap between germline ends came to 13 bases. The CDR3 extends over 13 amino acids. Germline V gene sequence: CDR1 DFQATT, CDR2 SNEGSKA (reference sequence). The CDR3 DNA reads TGCAGTGCTAGTTCGGGGTTCGGGACTGAAGCTTTCTTT. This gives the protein CSASSGFGTEAFF.

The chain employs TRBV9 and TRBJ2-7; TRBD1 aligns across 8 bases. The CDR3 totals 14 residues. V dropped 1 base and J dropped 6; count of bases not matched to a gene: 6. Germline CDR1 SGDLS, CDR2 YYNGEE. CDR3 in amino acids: CASSVSGTGFEQYF. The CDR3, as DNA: TGTGCCAGCAGCGTATCCGGGACAGGATTCGAGCAGTACTTC.

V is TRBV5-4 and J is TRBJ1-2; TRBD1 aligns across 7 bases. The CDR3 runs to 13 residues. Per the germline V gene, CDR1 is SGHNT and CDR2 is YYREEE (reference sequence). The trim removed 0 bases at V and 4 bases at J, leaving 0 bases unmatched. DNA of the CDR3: TGTGCCAGCAGCTTGGACAGGGGCTATGGCTACACCTTC. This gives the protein CASSLDRGYGYTF.

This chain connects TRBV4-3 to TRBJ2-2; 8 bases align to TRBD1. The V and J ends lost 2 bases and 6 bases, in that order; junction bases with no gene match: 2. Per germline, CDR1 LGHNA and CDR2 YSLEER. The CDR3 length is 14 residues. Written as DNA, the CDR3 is TGCGCCAGCAGCCAACAGGGGGCGGCCGGGGAGCTGTTTTTT. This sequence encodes CASSQQGAAGELFF.

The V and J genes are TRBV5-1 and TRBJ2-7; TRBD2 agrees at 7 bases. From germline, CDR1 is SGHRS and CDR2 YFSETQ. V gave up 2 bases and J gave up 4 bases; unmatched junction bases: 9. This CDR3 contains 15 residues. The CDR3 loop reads CASSFDELAPYEQYF. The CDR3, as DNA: TGCGCCAGCAGCTTTGACGAACTAGCGCCGTACGAGCAGTACTTC.

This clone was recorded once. CDR3 DNA: TGTGCCAGCAGCCCAAGCGGACAGAGACGATACTCCTACAATGAGCAGTTCTTC. It yields the protein CASSPSGQRRYSYNEQFF. The chain has TRBV9 and TRBJ2-1; the D gene is possibly TRBD1 (6 bases). The ends were cut back, 4 bases at V and 0 bases at J, with 20 bases in the middle. Germline assignment: CDR1 SGDLS and CDR2 YYNGEE. CDR3 length: 18 amino acids.

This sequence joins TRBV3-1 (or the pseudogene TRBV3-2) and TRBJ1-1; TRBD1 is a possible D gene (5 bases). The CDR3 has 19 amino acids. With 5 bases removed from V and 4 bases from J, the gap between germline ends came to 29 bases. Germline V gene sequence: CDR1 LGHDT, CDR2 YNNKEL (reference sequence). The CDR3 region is CASSYGWGDFPKSGTEAFF. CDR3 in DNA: TGTGCCAGCAGCTACGGCTGGGGGGACTTCCCTAAGTCTGGCACTGAAGCTTTCTTT.

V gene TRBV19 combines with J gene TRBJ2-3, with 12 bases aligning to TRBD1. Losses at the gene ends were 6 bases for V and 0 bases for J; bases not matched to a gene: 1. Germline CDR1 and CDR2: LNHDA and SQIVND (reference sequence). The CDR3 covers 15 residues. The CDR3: CASRGQGASTDTQYF. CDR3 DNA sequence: TGTGCCAGTAGGGGACAGGGGGCGAGCACAGATACGCAGTATTTT.

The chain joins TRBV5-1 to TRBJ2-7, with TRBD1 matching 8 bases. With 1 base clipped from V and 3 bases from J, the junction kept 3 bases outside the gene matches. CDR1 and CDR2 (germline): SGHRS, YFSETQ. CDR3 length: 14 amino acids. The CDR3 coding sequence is TGCGCCAGCAGCTTGAGTACAGGGGGCTACGAGCAGTACTTC. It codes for CASSLSTGGYEQYF.

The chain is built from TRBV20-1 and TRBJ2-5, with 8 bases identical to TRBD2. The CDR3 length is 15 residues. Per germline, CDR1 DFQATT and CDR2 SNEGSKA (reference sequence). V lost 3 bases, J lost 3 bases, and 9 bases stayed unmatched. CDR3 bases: TGCAGTGCTAGTGGAGTAGCGGGGACCGAAGAGACCCAGTACTTC. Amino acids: CSASGVAGTEETQYF.